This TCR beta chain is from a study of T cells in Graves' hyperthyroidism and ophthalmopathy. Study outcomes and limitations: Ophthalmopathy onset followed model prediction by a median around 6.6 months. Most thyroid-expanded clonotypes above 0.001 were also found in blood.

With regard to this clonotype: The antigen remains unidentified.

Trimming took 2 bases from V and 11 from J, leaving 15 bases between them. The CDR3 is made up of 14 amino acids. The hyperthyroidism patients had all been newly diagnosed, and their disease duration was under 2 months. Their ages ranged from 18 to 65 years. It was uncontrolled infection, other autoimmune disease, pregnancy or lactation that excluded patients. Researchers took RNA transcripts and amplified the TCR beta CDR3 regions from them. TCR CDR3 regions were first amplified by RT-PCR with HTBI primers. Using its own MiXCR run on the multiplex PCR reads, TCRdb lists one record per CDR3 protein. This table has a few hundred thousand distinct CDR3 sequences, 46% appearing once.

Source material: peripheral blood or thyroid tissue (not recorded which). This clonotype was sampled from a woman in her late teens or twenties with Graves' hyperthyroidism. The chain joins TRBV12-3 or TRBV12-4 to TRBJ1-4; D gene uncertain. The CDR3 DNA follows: TGTGCCAGCAGTTTATCGTTCGTGGCGTGGAAACTGTTTTTT. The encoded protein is CASSLSFVAWKLFF.